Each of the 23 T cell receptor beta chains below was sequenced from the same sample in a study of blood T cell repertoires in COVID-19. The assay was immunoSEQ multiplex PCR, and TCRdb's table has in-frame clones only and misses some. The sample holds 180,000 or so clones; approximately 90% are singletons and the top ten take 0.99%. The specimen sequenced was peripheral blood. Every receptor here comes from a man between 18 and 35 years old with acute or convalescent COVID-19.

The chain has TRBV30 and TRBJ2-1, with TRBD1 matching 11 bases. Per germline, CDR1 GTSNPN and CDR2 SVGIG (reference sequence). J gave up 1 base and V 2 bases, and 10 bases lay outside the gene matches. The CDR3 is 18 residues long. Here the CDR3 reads CAWSSWTGGDMSYNEQFF. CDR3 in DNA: TGTGCCTGGAGTTCGTGGACAGGGGGCGATATGTCCTACAATGAGCAGTTCTTC.

Here the CDR3 reads CASRFLGQPTDEQYF. Here the CDR3 DNA reads TGCGCCAGCAGGTTCTTAGGACAACCAACCGACGAGCAGTACTTC. The chain uses TRBV5-1 and TRBJ2-7, with a weak D call TRBD1 (5 bases). CDR3 length equals 15 residues. V gave up 5 bases and J gave up 5 bases, with 20 bases separating them. Germline V gene lookup returns CDR1 SGHRS and CDR2 YFSETQ. The full variable domain, its missing parts supplied by reference TRBV5-1 and TRBJ2-7, is KAGVTQTPRYLIKTRGQQVTLSCSPISGHRSVSWYQQTPGQGLQFLFEYFSETQRNKGNFPGRFSGRQFSNSRSEMNVSTLELGDSALYLCASRFLGQPTDEQYFGPGTRLTVT.

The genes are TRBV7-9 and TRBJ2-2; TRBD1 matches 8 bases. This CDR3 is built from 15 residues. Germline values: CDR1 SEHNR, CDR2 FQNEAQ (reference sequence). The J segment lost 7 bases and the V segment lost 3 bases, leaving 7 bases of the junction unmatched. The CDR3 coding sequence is TGTGCCAGCAGCTTGACAGGGGCCCCCGGCGGGGAGCTGTTTTTT. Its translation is CASSLTGAPGGELFF.

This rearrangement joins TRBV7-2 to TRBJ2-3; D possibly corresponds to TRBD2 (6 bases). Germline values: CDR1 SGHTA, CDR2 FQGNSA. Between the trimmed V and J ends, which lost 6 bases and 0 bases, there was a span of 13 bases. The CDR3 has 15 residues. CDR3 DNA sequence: TGTGCCAGCAGAAAAGGTGGGGGGAGCACAGATACGCAGTATTTT. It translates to CASRKGGGSTDTQYF.

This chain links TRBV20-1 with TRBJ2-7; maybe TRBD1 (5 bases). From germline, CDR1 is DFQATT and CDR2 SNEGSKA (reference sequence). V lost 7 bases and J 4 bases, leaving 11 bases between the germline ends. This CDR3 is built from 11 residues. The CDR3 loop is CSVGRVYEQYV. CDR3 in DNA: TGCAGTGTCGGCAGGGTATACGAGCAGTACGTC.

The CDR3: CASEKKAGGRETQYF. The CDR3 coding sequence is TGTGCCAGCGAGAAGAAAGCGGGGGGGCGAGAGACCCAGTACTTC. V gene TRBV6-5 combines with J gene TRBJ2-5; 10 positions match TRBD2. Germline V gene sequence: CDR1 MNHEY, CDR2 SVGAGI. V lost 8 bases and J lost 4; bases outside the gene matches: 10. The CDR3 is made up of 15 amino acids.

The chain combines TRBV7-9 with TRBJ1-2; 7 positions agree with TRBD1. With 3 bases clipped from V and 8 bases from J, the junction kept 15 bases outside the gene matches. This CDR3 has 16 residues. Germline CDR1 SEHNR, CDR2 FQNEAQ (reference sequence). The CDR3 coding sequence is TGTGCCAGCAGCTTCCGGGACAGTGATCATATGGTGGGCTACACCTTC. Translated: CASSFRDSDHMVGYTF. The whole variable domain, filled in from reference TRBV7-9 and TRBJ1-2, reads DTGVSQNPRHKITKRGQNVTFRCDPISEHNRLYWYRQTLGQGPEFLTYFQNEAQLEKSRLLSDRFSAERPKGSFSTLEIQRTEQGDSAMYLCASSFRDSDHMVGYTFGSGTRLTVV.

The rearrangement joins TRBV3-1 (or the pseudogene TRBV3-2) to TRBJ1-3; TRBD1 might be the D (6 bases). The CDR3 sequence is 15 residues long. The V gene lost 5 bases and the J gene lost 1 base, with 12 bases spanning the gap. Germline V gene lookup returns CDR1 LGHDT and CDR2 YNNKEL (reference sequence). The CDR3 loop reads CASSTQQGSGNTIYF. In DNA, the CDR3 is TGTGCCAGCAGCACCCAACAGGGATCTGGAAACACCATATATTTT.

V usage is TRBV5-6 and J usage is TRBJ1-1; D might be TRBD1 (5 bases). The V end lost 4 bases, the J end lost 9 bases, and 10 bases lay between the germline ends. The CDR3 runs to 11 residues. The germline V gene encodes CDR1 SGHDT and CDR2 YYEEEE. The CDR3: CASSQGGKAFF. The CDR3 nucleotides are TGTGCCAGCAGCCAGGGCGGGAAAGCTTTCTTT.

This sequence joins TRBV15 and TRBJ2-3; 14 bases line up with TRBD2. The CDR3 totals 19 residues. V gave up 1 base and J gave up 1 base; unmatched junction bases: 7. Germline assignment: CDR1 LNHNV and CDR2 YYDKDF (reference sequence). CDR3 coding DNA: TGTGCCACCAGCAGAGCCCGGACTAGCGGGGGGAGGGGCACAGATACGCAGTATTTT. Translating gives CATSRARTSGGRGTDTQYF.

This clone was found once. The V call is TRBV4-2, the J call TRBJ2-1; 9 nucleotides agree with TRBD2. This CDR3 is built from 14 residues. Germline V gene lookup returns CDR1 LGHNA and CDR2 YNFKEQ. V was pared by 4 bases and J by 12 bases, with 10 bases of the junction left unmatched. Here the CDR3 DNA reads TGTGCCAGCAGCCCTAGTCCCGGGACTAGCCTGCAGTTCTTC. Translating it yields CASSPSPGTSLQFF.

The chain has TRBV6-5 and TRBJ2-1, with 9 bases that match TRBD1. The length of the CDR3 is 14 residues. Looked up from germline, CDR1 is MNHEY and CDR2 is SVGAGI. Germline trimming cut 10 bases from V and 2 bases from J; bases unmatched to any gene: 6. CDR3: CAIKRDRAYNEQFF. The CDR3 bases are TGTGCCATCAAACGGGACAGGGCCTACAATGAGCAGTTCTTC.

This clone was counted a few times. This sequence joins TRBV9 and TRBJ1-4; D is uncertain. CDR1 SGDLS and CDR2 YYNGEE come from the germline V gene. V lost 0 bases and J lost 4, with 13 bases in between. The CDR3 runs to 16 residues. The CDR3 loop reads CASSVADHSYNEKLFF. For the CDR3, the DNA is TGTGCCAGCAGCGTAGCTGATCACAGCTATAATGAAAAACTGTTTTTT.

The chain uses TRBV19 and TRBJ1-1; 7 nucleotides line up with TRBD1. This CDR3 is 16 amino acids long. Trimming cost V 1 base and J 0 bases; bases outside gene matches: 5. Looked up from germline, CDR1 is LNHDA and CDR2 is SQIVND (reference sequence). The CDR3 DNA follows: TGTGCCAGTAGTATAGGGACAGGAGGAATGAACACTGAAGCTTTCTTT. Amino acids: CASSIGTGGMNTEAFF.

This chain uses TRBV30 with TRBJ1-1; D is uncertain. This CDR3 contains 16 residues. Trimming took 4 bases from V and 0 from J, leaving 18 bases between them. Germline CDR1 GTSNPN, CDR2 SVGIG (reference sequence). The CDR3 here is CAWKVTYKGVNTEAFF. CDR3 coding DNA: TGTGCCTGGAAGGTCACCTATAAGGGAGTGAACACTGAAGCTTTCTTT.

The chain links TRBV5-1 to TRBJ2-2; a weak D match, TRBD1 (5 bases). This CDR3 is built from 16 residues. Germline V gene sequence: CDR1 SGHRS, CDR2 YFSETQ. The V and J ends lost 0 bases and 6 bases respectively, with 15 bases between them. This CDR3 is CASSLVAGSGSGELFF. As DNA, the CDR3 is TGCGCCAGCAGCTTGGTGGCAGGGTCAGGATCCGGGGAGCTGTTTTTT.

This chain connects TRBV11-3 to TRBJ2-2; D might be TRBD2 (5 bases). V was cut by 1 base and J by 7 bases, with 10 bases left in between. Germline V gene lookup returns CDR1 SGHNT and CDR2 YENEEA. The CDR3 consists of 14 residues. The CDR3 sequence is CASSLGRSSGELFF. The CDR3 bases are TGTGCCAGCAGCTTAGGGAGGTCGAGCGGGGAGCTGTTTTTT.

CDR3 in DNA: TGTGCCTGGAACACGGGACAGAATAATGAAAAACTGTTTTTT. This encodes CAWNTGQNNEKLFF. V gene TRBV30 combines with J gene TRBJ1-4; 7 nucleotides align to TRBD1. Germline V gives CDR1 GTSNPN, CDR2 SVGIG (reference sequence). The CDR3 is 14 amino acids. V was pared by 4 bases and J by 4 bases, with 6 bases of the junction left unmatched.

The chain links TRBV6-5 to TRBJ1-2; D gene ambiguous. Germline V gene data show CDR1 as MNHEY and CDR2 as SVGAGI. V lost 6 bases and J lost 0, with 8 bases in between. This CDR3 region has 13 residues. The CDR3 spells CASSRNANYGYTF. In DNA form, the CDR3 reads TGTGCCAGCAGCAGAAACGCTAACTATGGCTACACCTTC.

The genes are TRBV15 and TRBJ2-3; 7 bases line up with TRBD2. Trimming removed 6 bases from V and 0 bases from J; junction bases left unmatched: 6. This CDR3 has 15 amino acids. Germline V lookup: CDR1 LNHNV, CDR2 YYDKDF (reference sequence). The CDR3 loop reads CATRIRRGSTDTQYF. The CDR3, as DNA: TGTGCCACCAGGATCCGGCGGGGGAGCACAGATACGCAGTATTTT.

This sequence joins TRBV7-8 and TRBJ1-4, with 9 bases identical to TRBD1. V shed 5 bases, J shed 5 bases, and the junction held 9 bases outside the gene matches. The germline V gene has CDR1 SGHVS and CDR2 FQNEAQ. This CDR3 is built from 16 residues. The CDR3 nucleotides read TGTGCCAGCAGCCACTACCGGGACAGGGAGAATGAAAAACTGTTTTTT. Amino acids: CASSHYRDRENEKLFF.

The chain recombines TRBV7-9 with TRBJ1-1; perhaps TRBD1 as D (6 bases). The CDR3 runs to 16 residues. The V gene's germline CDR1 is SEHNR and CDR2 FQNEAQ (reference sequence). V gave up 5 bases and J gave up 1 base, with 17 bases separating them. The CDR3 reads CASSQELGGENTEAFF. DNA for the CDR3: TGTGCCAGCAGCCAAGAGTTAGGGGGTGAGAACACTGAAGCTTTCTTT.

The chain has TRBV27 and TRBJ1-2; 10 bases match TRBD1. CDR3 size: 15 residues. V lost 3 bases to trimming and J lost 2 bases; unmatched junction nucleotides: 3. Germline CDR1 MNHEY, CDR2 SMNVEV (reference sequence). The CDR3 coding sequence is TGTGCCAGCAGTTTGACAGGGGGCGCAAACTATGGCTACACCTTC. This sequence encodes CASSLTGGANYGYTF.